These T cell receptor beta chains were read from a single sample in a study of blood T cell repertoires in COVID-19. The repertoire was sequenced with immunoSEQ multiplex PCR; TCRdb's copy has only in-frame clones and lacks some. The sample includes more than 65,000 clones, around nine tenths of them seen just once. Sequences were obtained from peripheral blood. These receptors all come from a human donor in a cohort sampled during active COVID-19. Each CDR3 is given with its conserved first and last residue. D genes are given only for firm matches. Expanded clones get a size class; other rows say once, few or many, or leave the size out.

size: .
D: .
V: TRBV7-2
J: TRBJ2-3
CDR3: CASSPGDYQGTQYF
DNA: TGTGCCAGCAGCCCGGGGGACTATCAGGGGACGCAGTATTTT

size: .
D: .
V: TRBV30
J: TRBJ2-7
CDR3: CAWSVRQEQYF
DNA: TGTGCCTGGAGTGTACGCCAGGAGCAGTACTTC

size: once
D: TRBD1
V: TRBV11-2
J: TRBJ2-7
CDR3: CASSPWDSAGYEQYF
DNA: TGTGCCAGCAGCCCCTGGGACAGCGCTGGCTACGAGCAGTACTTC

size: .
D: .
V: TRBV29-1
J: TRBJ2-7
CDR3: CSVEGGGVEQYF
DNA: TGCAGCGTTGAGGGAGGGGGGGTCGAGCAGTACTTC

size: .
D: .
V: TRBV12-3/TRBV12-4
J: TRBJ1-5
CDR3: CASSSGNNQPQHF
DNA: TGTGCCAGCAGTTCAGGGAACAATCAGCCCCAGCATTTT

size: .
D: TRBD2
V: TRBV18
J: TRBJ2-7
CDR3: CASSPPAGGISYEQYF
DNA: TGTGCCAGCTCACCACCGGCGGGGGGAATATCCTACGAGCAGTACTTC

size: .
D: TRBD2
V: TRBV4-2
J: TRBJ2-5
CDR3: CASSQSGGAPETQYF
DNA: TGTGCCAGCAGCCAAAGCGGGGGGGCTCCAGAGACCCAGTACTTC

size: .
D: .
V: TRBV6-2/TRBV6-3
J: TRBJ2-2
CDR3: CASSYPVQSNTGELFF
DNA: TGTGCCAGCAGTTACCCAGTACAATCGAACACCGGGGAGCTGTTTTTT

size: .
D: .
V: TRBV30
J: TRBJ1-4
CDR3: CAWSYMVRDEKLFF
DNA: TGTGCCTGGAGCTATATGGTCCGGGATGAAAAACTGTTTTTT

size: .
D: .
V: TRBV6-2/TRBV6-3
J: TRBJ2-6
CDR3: CASSYPPRAGANVLTF
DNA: TGTGCCAGCAGTTACCCCCCCAGGGCTGGGGCCAACGTCCTGACTTTC

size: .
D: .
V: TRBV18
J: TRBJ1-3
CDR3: CASSPGTSGNTIYF
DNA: TGTGCCAGCTCACCCGGGACATCTGGAAACACCATATATTTT

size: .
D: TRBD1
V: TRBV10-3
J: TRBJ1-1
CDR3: CAISERDSNNRAFF
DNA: TGTGCCATCAGTGAGCGGGACAGCAATAACAGGGCTTTCTTT

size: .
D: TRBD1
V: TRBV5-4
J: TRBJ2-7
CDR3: CASSFRDRVHEQYF
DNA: TGTGCCAGCAGCTTCCGGGACAGGGTCCACGAGCAGTACTTC

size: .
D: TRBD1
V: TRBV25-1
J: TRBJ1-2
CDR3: CASSESVGTGLFFYGYTF
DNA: TGTGCCAGCAGTGAGTCGGTTGGGACAGGGCTCTTCTTCTACGGCTACACCTTC

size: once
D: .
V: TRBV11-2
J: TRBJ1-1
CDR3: CASSPDLNTEAFF
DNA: TGTGCCAGCAGCCCCGACTTGAACACTGAAGCTTTCTTT

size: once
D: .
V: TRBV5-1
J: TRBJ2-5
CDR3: CASSLEPGWTETQYF
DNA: TGCGCCAGCAGCTTGGAGCCGGGGTGGACGGAGACCCAGTACTTC

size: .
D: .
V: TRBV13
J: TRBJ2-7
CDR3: CASSAPQGGEQYF
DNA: TGTGCCAGCAGCGCCCCCCAGGGCGGCGAGCAGTACTTC

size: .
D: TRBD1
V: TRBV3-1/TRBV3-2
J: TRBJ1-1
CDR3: CASGGQGNTEAFF
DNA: TGTGCCAGCGGCGGACAGGGAAACACTGAAGCTTTCTTT

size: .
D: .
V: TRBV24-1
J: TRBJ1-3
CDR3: CATLQELPGCGNTIYF
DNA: TGTGCCACCTTGCAGGAGTTACCAGGGTGTGGAAACACCATATATTTT

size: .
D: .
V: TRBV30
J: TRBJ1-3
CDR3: CAWSVRRWGLSGNTIYF
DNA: TGTGCCTGGAGTGTACGGAGGTGGGGGCTCTCTGGAAACACCATATATTTT

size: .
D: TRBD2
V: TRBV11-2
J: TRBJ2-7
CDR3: CASSLAPVWRAGTTYEQYF
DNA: TGTGCCAGCAGCTTAGCCCCGGTATGGAGAGCGGGAACAACCTACGAGCAGTACTTC

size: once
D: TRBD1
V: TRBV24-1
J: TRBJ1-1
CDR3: CATRQQGSNTEAFF
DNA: TGTGCCACCAGACAACAGGGGTCGAACACTGAAGCTTTCTTT